This T cell receptor beta chain is from a study of cytomegalovirus exposure and HLA in healthy donors. Study observations and caveats: There were fewer than 200 TCR beta chains listed as cytomegalovirus-associated.

Primers: 60 Vbeta forward and 13 Jbeta reverse. Profiled with immunoSEQ multiplex PCR; TCRdb holds only in-frame clones, not every one. The sample gives around 100,000 clones, roughly 70% of which show up once; roughly 0.87% is in the top ten. On this clone itself: Its specificity is unknown.

Sequencing was carried out using PBMCs. The TCR originated in a woman in her 30s in good health and CMV-seronegative.

In nucleotides, the CDR3 is TGTGCCAGCTCACATGAAGGGGGGGTCTATGGCTACACCTTC. As protein: CASSHEGGVYGYTF. The chain combines TRBV18 with TRBJ1-2; possibly TRBD1 for D (6 bases). Germline CDR1 and CDR2: KGHSH and LQKENI. V was trimmed by 4 bases and J by 4 bases, leaving 13 bases between them. The length of the CDR3 is 14 residues.